The 15 T cell receptor beta chains given below trace back to one sample, sequenced in a study of blood T cell repertoires in COVID-19. The data were produced by immunoSEQ multiplex PCR, yet TCRdb's version contains in-frame clones alone and is incomplete. The sample holds around 82,000 clones, roughly 85% seen once. The sequenced sample was peripheral blood. The receptors shown here come from a man aged 45-60 years with COVID-19, enrolled during active disease.

The rearrangement links TRBV6-5 to TRBJ1-6; D call uncertain. V lost 6 bases, J lost 0 bases, and 9 bases lay in between. CDR3 size: 15 residues. Germline loops: CDR1 MNHEY, CDR2 SVGAGI. CDR3 loop: CASSKGSSYNSPLHF. Written as DNA, the CDR3 is TGTGCCAGCAGCAAAGGGAGCTCCTATAATTCACCCCTCCACTTT.

The chain couples TRBV6-1 to TRBJ1-1; D is uncertain. The germline V and J ends were trimmed by 2 bases and 4 bases, with 11 bases remaining between them. From germline, CDR1 is MNHNS and CDR2 SASEGT. This CDR3 contains 14 residues. CDR3 DNA sequence: TGTGCCAGCAGTGAATGGGCGGGAGTCACTGAAGCTTTCTTT. Translated, it gives CASSEWAGVTEAFF.

The chain recombines TRBV6-6 with TRBJ2-1; 10 bases line up with TRBD2. The CDR3 consists of 14 residues. Per germline, CDR1 MNHNY and CDR2 SVGAGI (reference sequence). V shed 7 bases and J 7 bases; nucleotides not matched to a gene: 7. CDR3 sequence (DNA): TGTGCCAGCATAGGGGCTAGCGGGAGTAATGAGCAGTTCTTC. As protein: CASIGASGSNEQFF.

This sequence joins TRBV2 and TRBJ1-6, with D possibly matching TRBD1 (5 bases). V dropped 5 bases and J dropped 7 bases, with 9 bases sitting between them. Germline V gene sequence: CDR1 SNHLY, CDR2 FYNNEI. CDR3 length: 13 residues. This CDR3 reads CASSLGANSPLHF. The CDR3 DNA is TGTGCCAGCAGTCTAGGGGCGAATTCACCCCTCCACTTT.

V usage is TRBV2 and J usage is TRBJ1-4; a possible D gene is TRBD1 (6 bases). V was pared by 4 bases and J by 8 bases, with 11 bases between. The germline CDR1 and CDR2 sequences are SNHLY and FYNNEI. This CDR3 region has 13 residues. CDR3 sequence reads: CASSGQEREKLFF. The CDR3, as DNA: TGTGCCAGCAGTGGACAGGAACGCGAAAAACTGTTTTTT.

CDR3 protein: CASSTTYSNQPQHF. The CDR3 DNA follows: TGTGCCAGCAGTACGACATATAGCAATCAGCCCCAGCATTTT. V gene TRBV6-5 combines with J gene TRBJ1-5; D remains ambiguous. The CDR3 covers 14 residues. Trimming shortened V by 5 bases and J by 0 bases, and 8 bases separated the two germline ends. Germline V gives CDR1 MNHEY, CDR2 SVGAGI.

The V and J genes are TRBV4-2 and TRBJ2-3; D is uncertain. The CDR3 spans 13 residues. Trimming took off 1 base at V and 4 bases at J, with 6 bases between the two ends. The germline gives CDR1 LGHNA, CDR2 YNFKEQ. The CDR3 coding sequence is TGTGCCAGCAGCCAAGGTAGATCAGATACGCAGTATTTT. As protein: CASSQGRSDTQYF.

In its sample, this clone was seen once. The chain recombines TRBV7-8 with TRBJ2-2; possible D gene TRBD2, 6 bases. The CDR3 is 15 amino acids. Germline CDR1 and CDR2: SGHVS and FQNEAQ. V lost 1 base, J lost 6 bases, and 12 bases lay in between. CDR3 region: CASSLDTWGAGELFF. Written as DNA, the CDR3 is TGTGCCAGCAGCTTAGATACCTGGGGGGCCGGGGAGCTGTTTTTT. Supplemented by reference TRBV7-8 and TRBJ2-2, the full variable domain reads GAGVSQSPRYKVAKRGQDVALRCDPISGHVSLFWYQQALGQGPEFLTYFQNEAQLDKSGLPSDRFFAERPEGSVSTLKIQRTQQEDSAVYLCASSLDTWGAGELFFGEGSRLTVL.

Details on this clone: An end of the junction differs from the germline gene, which may be a read error. This chain uses TRBV20-1 with TRBJ1-1; the D is unclear. CDR1 is DFQATT, CDR2 SNEGSKA, per germline (reference sequence). The CDR3 sequence is 11 residues long. In DNA form, the CDR3 reads TGCAGTGCTAGAGATCACCCAGTTGCCCTCTTT. Protein product: CSARDHPVALF.

The chain couples TRBV7-2 to TRBJ1-4; D remains ambiguous. CDR1 is SGHTA, CDR2 FQGNSA, per germline. The V and J ends lost 8 bases and 8 bases respectively, with 18 bases between them. The CDR3 totals 14 residues. The CDR3 coding sequence is TGTGCCAGCGCTTATCTCCCCAGGTCGGAAAAACTGTTTTTT. Encoded protein: CASAYLPRSEKLFF.

This clone was seen just once. The gene calls are TRBV19 and TRBJ1-5; D perhaps matches TRBD1 (6 bases). Trimming took off 5 bases at V and 1 base at J, with 15 bases between the two ends. Germline CDR1 LNHDA, CDR2 SQIVND (reference sequence). The CDR3 runs 16 residues. CDR3 DNA sequence: TGTGCCAGTAGTCACCGTGGGGGCAAGAGCAATCAGCCCCAGCATTTT. Protein: CASSHRGGKSNQPQHF.

The CDR3 sequence: CASSGRRGTQPQHF. CDR3 DNA sequence: TGTGCCAGCAGTGGCCGCAGGGGGACCCAGCCCCAGCATTTT. This rearrangement joins TRBV2 to TRBJ1-5; TRBD1 matches 7 bases. Germline trimming cut 4 bases from V and 7 bases from J; bases unmatched to any gene: 7. The CDR3 is 14 amino acids. CDR1 is SNHLY, CDR2 FYNNEI, per germline.

The rearrangement joins TRBV10-3 to TRBJ2-1; TRBD2 matches 12 bases. The CDR3 extends over 16 amino acids. The trim removed 2 bases at V and 5 bases at J, leaving 4 bases unmatched. Germline assignment: CDR1 ENHRY and CDR2 SYGVKD. The CDR3 sequence: CAISEGLAGRNNEQFF. CDR3 bases: TGTGCCATCAGTGAGGGACTAGCGGGAAGAAACAATGAGCAGTTCTTC.

The chain joins TRBV19 to TRBJ2-7; maybe TRBD2 (6 bases). Deletions cut 3 bases from V and 0 bases from J, with 15 bases between. The germline V gene has CDR1 LNHDA and CDR2 SQIVND (reference sequence). The length of the CDR3 is 16 residues. This CDR3 is CASSIGNSGVSYEQYF. In DNA, the CDR3 is TGTGCCAGTAGTATTGGTAATAGCGGAGTCTCCTACGAGCAGTACTTC.

The chain employs TRBV28 and TRBJ1-1; D perhaps matches TRBD1 (6 bases). Germline CDR1 reads MDHEN; CDR2 reads SYDVKM. Trimming pared 2 bases from V and 1 base from J, leaving 11 bases between. This CDR3 contains 15 residues. The CDR3 bases are TGTGCCAGCAGTTTAAGGGGGGGCCAGAACACTGAAGCTTTCTTT. This sequence encodes CASSLRGGQNTEAFF.